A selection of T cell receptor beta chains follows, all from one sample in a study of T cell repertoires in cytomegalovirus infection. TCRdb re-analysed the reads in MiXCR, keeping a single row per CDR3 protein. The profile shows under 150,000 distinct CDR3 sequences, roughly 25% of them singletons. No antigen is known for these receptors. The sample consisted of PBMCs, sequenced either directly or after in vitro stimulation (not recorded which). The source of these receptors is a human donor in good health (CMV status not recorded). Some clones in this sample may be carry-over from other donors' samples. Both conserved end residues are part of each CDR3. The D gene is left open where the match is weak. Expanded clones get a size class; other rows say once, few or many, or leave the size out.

CDR3 protein: CASSQDPGTGGQPQHF
CDR3 DNA: TGCGCCAGCAGCCAAGATCCCGGGACAGGGGGTCAGCCCCAGCATTTT
D gene: TRBD1
clone size: few
J gene: TRBJ1-5
V gene: TRBV4-1

CDR3 protein: CASSSASGSTDTQYF
CDR3 DNA: TGTGCCAGCAGCTCGGCTAGCGGTAGCACAGATACGCAGTATTTT
D gene: TRBD2
clone size: NA
J gene: TRBJ2-3
V gene: TRBV5-4

CDR3 protein: CASSPRSGAQDYGYTF
CDR3 DNA: TGTGCCAGCAGCCCCAGGTCGGGGGCGCAAGACTATGGCTACACCTTC
D gene: NA
clone size: many
J gene: TRBJ1-2
V gene: TRBV7-2

CDR3 protein: CASRLDRGSHNEQFF
CDR3 DNA: TGTGCCAGCAGATTAGACAGGGGGAGTCACAATGAGCAGTTCTTC
D gene: TRBD1
clone size: few
J gene: TRBJ2-1
V gene: TRBV12-3/TRBV12-4

CDR3 protein: CASRGQTNTEAFF
CDR3 DNA: TGTGCCAGCCGGGGACAGACGAACACTGAAGCTTTCTTT
D gene: TRBD1
clone size: few
J gene: TRBJ1-1
V gene: TRBV6-2/TRBV6-3

CDR3 protein: CASSIQEGPLGWHF
CDR3 DNA: TGTGCCAGTAGTATCCAGGAGGGGCCTTTAGGGTGGCATTTT
D gene: NA
clone size: few
J gene: TRBJ1-5
V gene: TRBV19

CDR3 protein: CATRRSNQPQHF
CDR3 DNA: TGTGCCACCAGAAGAAGCAATCAGCCCCAGCATTTT
D gene: NA
clone size: NA
J gene: TRBJ1-5
V gene: TRBV15

CDR3 protein: CASSLGANNEQFF
CDR3 DNA: TGTGCCAGCAGCTTAGGGGCCAACAATGAGCAGTTCTTC
D gene: NA
clone size: many
J gene: TRBJ2-1
V gene: TRBV7-2

CDR3 protein: CASTRTGNTEAFF
CDR3 DNA: TGTGCCAGCACCAGGACGGGAAACACTGAAGCTTTCTTT
D gene: NA
clone size: many
J gene: TRBJ1-1
V gene: TRBV7-6

CDR3 protein: CASSFSNTGELFF
CDR3 DNA: TGTGCCAGCAGCTTCAGTAACACCGGGGAGCTGTTTTTT
D gene: NA
clone size: many
J gene: TRBJ2-2
V gene: TRBV7-2

CDR3 protein: CASSVVSMNTEAFF
CDR3 DNA: TGTGCCAGCAGCGTAGTCTCTATGAACACTGAAGCTTTCTTT
D gene: NA
clone size: NA
J gene: TRBJ1-1
V gene: TRBV9

CDR3 protein: CASRVLGHPNTEAFF
CDR3 DNA: TGTGCCAGCAGGGTTTTGGGACACCCGAACACTGAAGCTTTCTTT
D gene: NA
clone size: NA
J gene: TRBJ1-1
V gene: TRBV12-3/TRBV12-4

CDR3 protein: CAINFQGGTEAFF
CDR3 DNA: TGTGCCATCAACTTTCAGGGTGGGACTGAAGCTTTCTTT
D gene: NA
clone size: NA
J gene: TRBJ1-1
V gene: TRBV10-3

CDR3 protein: CASKLAGGRTDTQYF
CDR3 DNA: TGTGCCAGCAAGCTAGCGGGAGGGAGGACAGATACGCAGTATTTT
D gene: TRBD2
clone size: many
J gene: TRBJ2-3
V gene: TRBV6-5

CDR3 protein: CASSLRGVAGNTIYF
CDR3 DNA: TGTGCCAGCAGTTTAAGGGGGGTGGCTGGAAACACCATATATTTT
D gene: NA
clone size: once
J gene: TRBJ1-3
V gene: TRBV12-3/TRBV12-4

CDR3 protein: CASSPTGSSQPQHF
CDR3 DNA: TGTGCCAGCAGCCCTACGGGCAGTAGTCAGCCCCAGCATTTT
D gene: NA
clone size: few
J gene: TRBJ1-5
V gene: TRBV12-3/TRBV12-4

CDR3 protein: CSVEGDPSGDTDTQYF
CDR3 DNA: TGCAGCGTTGAAGGGGACCCTAGCGGCGACACAGATACGCAGTATTTT
D gene: TRBD2
clone size: NA
J gene: TRBJ2-3
V gene: TRBV29-1

CDR3 protein: CASSLPPQGTYEQYF
CDR3 DNA: TGTGCCAGCAGTTTACCCCCCCAGGGGACCTACGAGCAGTACTTC
D gene: NA
clone size: NA
J gene: TRBJ2-7
V gene: TRBV28

CDR3 protein: CSAKSGMGTQYF
CDR3 DNA: TGCAGTGCCAAGTCAGGGATGGGGACCCAGTACTTC
D gene: NA
clone size: NA
J gene: TRBJ2-5
V gene: TRBV20-1

CDR3 protein: CAWNRDSNYGYTF
CDR3 DNA: TGTGCCTGGAATAGGGACAGCAACTATGGCTACACCTTC
D gene: TRBD1
clone size: NA
J gene: TRBJ1-2
V gene: TRBV30

CDR3 protein: CSARVSTDTQYF
CDR3 DNA: TGCAGTGCTAGAGTCAGCACAGATACGCAGTATTTT
D gene: NA
clone size: few
J gene: TRBJ2-3
V gene: TRBV20-1

CDR3 protein: CASSLISGTGGAEQYF
CDR3 DNA: TGTGCCAGCAGCTTGATATCCGGGACAGGGGGCGCCGAGCAGTACTTC
D gene: TRBD1
clone size: NA
J gene: TRBJ2-7
V gene: TRBV7-2

CDR3 protein: CASSAGTRTGELFF
CDR3 DNA: TGTGCCAGCAGCGCCGGGACCCGCACCGGGGAGCTGTTTTTT
D gene: NA
clone size: many
J gene: TRBJ2-2
V gene: TRBV7-2

CDR3 protein: CASSVIAGGPPDTQYF
CDR3 DNA: TGTGCCAGCAGCGTAATAGCGGGAGGGCCTCCAGATACGCAGTATTTT
D gene: TRBD2
clone size: many
J gene: TRBJ2-3
V gene: TRBV7-2

CDR3 protein: CASSVTGQQETQYF
CDR3 DNA: TGTGCCAGCAGCGTAACGGGACAGCAAGAGACCCAGTACTTC
D gene: TRBD1
clone size: few
J gene: TRBJ2-5
V gene: TRBV9

CDR3 protein: CASSPGGRTYEQYF
CDR3 DNA: TGTGCCAGCAGTCCAGGGGGGAGGACCTACGAGCAGTACTTC
D gene: NA
clone size: NA
J gene: TRBJ2-7
V gene: TRBV28

CDR3 protein: CASSYYSGSNEQFF
CDR3 DNA: TGTGCCAGCAGTTACTATTCAGGGTCCAATGAGCAGTTCTTC
D gene: NA
clone size: NA
J gene: TRBJ2-1
V gene: TRBV6-6

CDR3 protein: CASSQERSYNEQFF
CDR3 DNA: TGCGCCAGCAGCCAAGAGCGATCCTACAATGAGCAGTTCTTC
D gene: NA
clone size: NA
J gene: TRBJ2-1
V gene: TRBV4-1

CDR3 protein: CASSLRINQPQHF
CDR3 DNA: TGTGCCAGCAGTTTGAGGATCAATCAGCCCCAGCATTTT
D gene: NA
clone size: many
J gene: TRBJ1-5
V gene: TRBV5-6

CDR3 protein: CASSLFRLQPQHF
CDR3 DNA: TGTGCCAGCAGTTTATTTAGGCTGCAGCCCCAGCATTTT
D gene: NA
clone size: NA
J gene: TRBJ1-5
V gene: TRBV12-3/TRBV12-4

CDR3 protein: CSARGQQETQYF
CDR3 DNA: TGCAGTGCTAGAGGCCAACAAGAGACCCAGTACTTC
D gene: NA
clone size: many
J gene: TRBJ2-5
V gene: TRBV20-1

CDR3 protein: CASSPEMTGRGRYTF
CDR3 DNA: TGTGCCAGCAGCCCAGAAATGACAGGGCGCGGGCGCTACACCTTC
D gene: TRBD1
clone size: NA
J gene: TRBJ1-2
V gene: TRBV7-4

CDR3 protein: CASSLVQGKYSPLHF
CDR3 DNA: TGTGCCAGCAGCTTAGTGCAGGGGAAGTATTCACCCCTCCACTTT
D gene: NA
clone size: many
J gene: TRBJ1-6
V gene: TRBV7-2

CDR3 protein: CASRPGVQQPQHF
CDR3 DNA: TGTGCCAGCCGCCCCGGGGTTCAACAGCCCCAGCATTTT
D gene: NA
clone size: few
J gene: TRBJ1-5
V gene: TRBV27

CDR3 protein: CASSLEPGTSRRSEQYF
CDR3 DNA: TGTGCCAGCAGCTTGGAGCCTGGGACATCCCGTCGCTCGGAGCAGTACTTC
D gene: NA
clone size: NA
J gene: TRBJ2-7
V gene: TRBV7-9

CDR3 protein: CASSSQPGQGGIQYF
CDR3 DNA: TGTGCCAGCAGCTCGCAACCGGGACAGGGGGGCATTCAGTACTTC
D gene: TRBD1
clone size: many
J gene: TRBJ2-4
V gene: TRBV7-2

CDR3 protein: CASSARGEAFF
CDR3 DNA: TGTGCCAGCAGTGCCCGGGGTGAAGCTTTCTTT
D gene: NA
clone size: few
J gene: TRBJ1-1
V gene: TRBV6-2/TRBV6-3

CDR3 protein: CASSQEGLAGGRELFF
CDR3 DNA: TGCGCCAGCAGCCAAGAGGGACTAGCGGGAGGCCGGGAGCTGTTTTTT
D gene: TRBD2
clone size: NA
J gene: TRBJ2-2
V gene: TRBV4-1

CDR3 protein: CASTWGILNTEAFF
CDR3 DNA: TGTGCCAGCACCTGGGGGATTTTGAACACTGAAGCTTTCTTT
D gene: NA
clone size: few
J gene: TRBJ1-1
V gene: TRBV12-3/TRBV12-4

CDR3 protein: CASSLGLATDTQYF
CDR3 DNA: TGTGCCAGCAGCTTGGGACTAGCAACAGATACGCAGTATTTT
D gene: TRBD2
clone size: NA
J gene: TRBJ2-3
V gene: TRBV7-9

CDR3 protein: CASSNISGMMGRFF
CDR3 DNA: TGTGCCAGCAGCAATATTAGCGGGATGATGGGTCGGTTCTTC
D gene: TRBD2
clone size: few
J gene: TRBJ2-1
V gene: TRBV11-2

CDR3 protein: CASNDPKLINEQFF
CDR3 DNA: TGTGCCAGCAACGACCCTAAGCTTATTAATGAGCAGTTCTTC
D gene: NA
clone size: few
J gene: TRBJ2-1
V gene: TRBV25-1

CDR3 protein: CASSPYGQSGVPSNQPQHF
CDR3 DNA: TGTGCCAGCAGTCCATACGGACAGTCCGGAGTTCCCAGCAATCAGCCCCAGCATTTT
D gene: NA
clone size: many
J gene: TRBJ1-5
V gene: TRBV28

CDR3 protein: CASSQELLTDTQYF
CDR3 DNA: TGCGCCAGCAGCCAAGAGTTGTTAACAGATACGCAGTATTTT
D gene: NA
clone size: few
J gene: TRBJ2-3
V gene: TRBV4-3

CDR3 protein: CSARLVGEQYF
CDR3 DNA: TGCAGTGCTCGACTAGTCGGCGAGCAGTACTTC
D gene: NA
clone size: NA
J gene: TRBJ2-7
V gene: TRBV20-1

CDR3 protein: CASSLLMGQGVSNQPQHF
CDR3 DNA: TGTGCCAGCAGCTTACTTATGGGACAGGGGGTAAGCAATCAGCCCCAGCATTTT
D gene: TRBD1
clone size: NA
J gene: TRBJ1-5
V gene: TRBV7-9

CDR3 protein: CASRTRLGTGGYTF
CDR3 DNA: TGTGCCAGCAGGACAAGACTGGGAACGGGAGGCTACACCTTC
D gene: NA
clone size: NA
J gene: TRBJ1-2
V gene: TRBV6-2/TRBV6-3

CDR3 protein: CSVLWGNLNTEAFF
CDR3 DNA: TGCAGCGTTTTATGGGGAAACCTGAACACTGAAGCTTTCTTT
D gene: NA
clone size: NA
J gene: TRBJ1-1
V gene: TRBV29-1

CDR3 protein: CASSSGTANSPLHF
CDR3 DNA: TGTGCCAGCAGCTCCGGGACAGCTAATTCACCCCTCCACTTT
D gene: TRBD1
clone size: many
J gene: TRBJ1-6
V gene: TRBV7-2

CDR3 protein: CASVRRGYRTDTQYF
CDR3 DNA: TGTGCCAGCGTCCGTAGAGGGTATCGCACAGATACGCAGTATTTT
D gene: NA
clone size: many
J gene: TRBJ2-3
V gene: TRBV7-2

CDR3 protein: CASSRVQGNVNNSPLHF
CDR3 DNA: TGCGCCAGCAGCCGAGTACAGGGGAATGTCAATAATTCACCCCTCCACTTT
D gene: TRBD1
clone size: few
J gene: TRBJ1-6
V gene: TRBV4-3

CDR3 protein: CASSVPRLAGEAFF
CDR3 DNA: TGTGCCAGCAGTGTCCCGAGACTCGCGGGTGAAGCTTTCTTT
D gene: NA
clone size: few
J gene: TRBJ1-1
V gene: TRBV12-3/TRBV12-4

CDR3 protein: CASSQTGFNSPLHF
CDR3 DNA: TGTGCCAGCAGTCAAACAGGGTTTAACTCACCCCTCCACTTT
D gene: NA
clone size: few
J gene: TRBJ1-6
V gene: TRBV12-3/TRBV12-4

CDR3 protein: CATSGDYQETQYF
CDR3 DNA: TGTGCCACCAGCGGGGACTATCAAGAGACCCAGTACTTC
D gene: TRBD2
clone size: NA
J gene: TRBJ2-5
V gene: TRBV15

CDR3 protein: CASSYAGQNTEAFF
CDR3 DNA: TGTGCCAGCAGTTATGCAGGGCAGAACACTGAAGCTTTCTTT
D gene: NA
clone size: NA
J gene: TRBJ1-1
V gene: TRBV6-2/TRBV6-3